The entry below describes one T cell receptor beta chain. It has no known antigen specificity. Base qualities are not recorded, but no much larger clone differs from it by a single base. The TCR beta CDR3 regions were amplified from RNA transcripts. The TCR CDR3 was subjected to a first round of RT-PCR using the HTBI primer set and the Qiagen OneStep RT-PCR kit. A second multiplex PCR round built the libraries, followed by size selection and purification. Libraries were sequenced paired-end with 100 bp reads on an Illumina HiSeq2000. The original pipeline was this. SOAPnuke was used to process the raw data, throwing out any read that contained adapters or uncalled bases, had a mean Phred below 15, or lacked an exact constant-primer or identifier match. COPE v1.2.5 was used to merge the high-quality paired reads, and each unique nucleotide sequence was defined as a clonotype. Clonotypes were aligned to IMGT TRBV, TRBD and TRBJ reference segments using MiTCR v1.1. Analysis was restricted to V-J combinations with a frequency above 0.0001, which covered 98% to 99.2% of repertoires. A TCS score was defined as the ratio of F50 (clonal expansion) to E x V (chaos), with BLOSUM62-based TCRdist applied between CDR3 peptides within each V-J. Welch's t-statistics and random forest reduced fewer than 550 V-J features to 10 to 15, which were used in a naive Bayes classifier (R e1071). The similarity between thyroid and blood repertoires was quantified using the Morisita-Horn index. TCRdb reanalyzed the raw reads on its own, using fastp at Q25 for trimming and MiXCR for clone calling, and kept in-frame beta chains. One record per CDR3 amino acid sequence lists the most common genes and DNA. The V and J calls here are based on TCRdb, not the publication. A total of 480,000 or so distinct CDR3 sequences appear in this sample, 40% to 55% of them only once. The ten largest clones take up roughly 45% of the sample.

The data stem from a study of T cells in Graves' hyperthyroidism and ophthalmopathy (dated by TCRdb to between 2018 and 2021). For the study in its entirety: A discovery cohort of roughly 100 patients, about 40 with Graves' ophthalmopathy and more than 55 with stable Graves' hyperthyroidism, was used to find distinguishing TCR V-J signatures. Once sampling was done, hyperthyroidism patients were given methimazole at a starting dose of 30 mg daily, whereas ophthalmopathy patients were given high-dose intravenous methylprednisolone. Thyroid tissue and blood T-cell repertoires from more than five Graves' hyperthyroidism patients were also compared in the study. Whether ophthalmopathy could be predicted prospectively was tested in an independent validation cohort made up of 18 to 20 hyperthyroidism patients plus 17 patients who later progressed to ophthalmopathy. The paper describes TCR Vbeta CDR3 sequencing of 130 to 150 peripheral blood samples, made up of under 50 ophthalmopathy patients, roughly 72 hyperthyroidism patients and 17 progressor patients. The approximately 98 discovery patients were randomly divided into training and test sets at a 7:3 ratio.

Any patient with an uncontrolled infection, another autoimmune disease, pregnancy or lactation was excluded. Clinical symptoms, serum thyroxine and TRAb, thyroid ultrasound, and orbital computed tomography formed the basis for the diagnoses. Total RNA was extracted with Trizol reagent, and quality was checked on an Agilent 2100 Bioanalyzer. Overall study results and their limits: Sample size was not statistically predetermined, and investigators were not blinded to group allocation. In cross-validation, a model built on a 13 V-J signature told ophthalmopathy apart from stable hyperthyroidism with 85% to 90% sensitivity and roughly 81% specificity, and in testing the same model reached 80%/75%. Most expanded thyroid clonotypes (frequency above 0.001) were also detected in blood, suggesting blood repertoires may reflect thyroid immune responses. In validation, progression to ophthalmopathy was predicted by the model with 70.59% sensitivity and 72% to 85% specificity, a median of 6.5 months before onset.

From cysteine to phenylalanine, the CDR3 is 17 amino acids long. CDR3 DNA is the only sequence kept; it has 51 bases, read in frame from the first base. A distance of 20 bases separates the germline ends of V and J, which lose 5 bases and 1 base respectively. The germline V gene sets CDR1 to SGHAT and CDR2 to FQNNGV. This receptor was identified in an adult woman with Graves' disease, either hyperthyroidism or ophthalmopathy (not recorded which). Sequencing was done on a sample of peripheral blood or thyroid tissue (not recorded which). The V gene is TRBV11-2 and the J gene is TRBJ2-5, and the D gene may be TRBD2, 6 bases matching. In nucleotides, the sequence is TGTGCCAGCAGCCAGGCGGGGACGTCTCCTTCCCAAGAGACCCAGTACTTC. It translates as CASSQAGTSPSQETQYF.